The 18 T cell receptor beta chains listed next were all sequenced from one sample in a study of blood T cell repertoires in COVID-19. Measured with immunoSEQ multiplex PCR; TCRdb has only the in-frame clones, and not every one. The data show 150,000 to 190,000 clones, 85% to 90% seen once. Sequenced sample: peripheral blood. The source of these receptors is a woman in her 40s with acute or convalescent COVID-19.

As for this clone: The sample contains more than one DNA sequence encoding this CDR3. This chain uses TRBV7-9 with TRBJ1-3; D is possibly TRBD1 (6 bases). The CDR3 loop spans 14 amino acids. Germline loops: CDR1 SEHNR, CDR2 FQNEAQ (reference sequence). The ends were cut back, 5 bases at V and 4 bases at J, with 12 bases in the middle. CDR3 amino acids: CASSPQGAGNTIYF. The CDR3 DNA sequence: TGTGCCAGCAGCCCACAGGGTGCGGGAAACACCATATATTTT.

The V gene is TRBV5-8, the J gene TRBJ1-5; D possibly corresponds to TRBD1 (6 bases). The CDR3 sequence is 15 residues long. V was pared by 3 bases and J by 1 base, with 11 bases between. Germline-derived CDR1 and CDR2 are SGHTS and YDEGEE. CDR3: CASSSETGSNQPQHF. CDR3 in DNA: TGTGCCAGCAGCTCCGAGACAGGAAGCAATCAGCCCCAGCATTTT.

V gene TRBV14 combines with J gene TRBJ2-7; TRBD1 aligns across 8 bases. V gave up 4 bases and J gave up 2 bases; unmatched junction bases: 7. The germline gives CDR1 SGHDN, CDR2 FVKESK. The CDR3 totals 15 residues. In DNA form, the CDR3 reads TGTGCCAGCAGCCGCCAGGACAGGGCCCCCTACGAGCAGTACTTC. Translated, it gives CASSRQDRAPYEQYF.

This chain joins TRBV27 and TRBJ2-2; 7 bases align to TRBD1. The germline CDR1 and CDR2 sequences are MNHEY and SMNVEV (reference sequence). The CDR3 has 14 residues. V trimming: 5 bases; J trimming: 7 bases; junction bases outside the gene matches: 7. The CDR3, as DNA: TGTGCCAGCAGTCCTTCGACAGGGTTCGGGGAGCTGTTTTTT. Amino acid sequence: CASSPSTGFGELFF.

This chain joins TRBV30 and TRBJ1-4, with unresolved D. The CDR3 runs 11 residues. The V end was cut by 6 bases, the J end by 0 bases, with 2 bases between. Germline CDR1 is GTSNPN and CDR2 is SVGIG (reference sequence). CDR3: CACATNEKLFF. The DNA for the CDR3 is TGTGCCTGCGCAACTAATGAAAAACTGTTTTTT.

This rearrangement joins TRBV29-1 to TRBJ2-7; 8 nucleotides align to TRBD1. This CDR3 comprises 14 residues. V was pared by 4 bases and J by 7 bases, with 12 bases of the junction left unmatched. Germline CDR1 reads SQVTM; CDR2 reads ANQGSEA. Here the CDR3 DNA reads TGCAGCGTTGGGGGGTCAGGGGGCGCGAGGGAGCAGTACTTC. This sequence encodes CSVGGSGGAREQYF.

The rearrangement uses TRBV30 and TRBJ2-3; 12 bases match TRBD2. The CDR3 is 16 residues long. J gave up 0 bases and V 1 base, and 2 bases lay outside the gene matches. The germline V gene has CDR1 GTSNPN and CDR2 SVGIG (reference sequence). The CDR3, as DNA: TGTGCCTGGAGTGGACTAGCGGGGGCCAGCACAGATACGCAGTATTTT. It is translated as CAWSGLAGASTDTQYF.

This chain uses TRBV19 with TRBJ2-5; a weak D match, TRBD2 (7 bases). Germline V CDR1 and CDR2: LNHDA, SQIVND (reference sequence). CDR3 length equals 14 residues. V lost 6 bases and J 5 bases, leaving 16 bases between the germline ends. CDR3 protein: CASRTTGGVETQYF. DNA for the CDR3: TGTGCCAGTAGAACAACGGGGGGCGTGGAGACCCAGTACTTC.

The chain links TRBV28 to TRBJ2-1, with TRBD2 identical over 8 bases. V gave up 5 bases and J gave up 0 bases; unmatched junction bases: 15. Germline values: CDR1 MDHEN, CDR2 SYDVKM. The CDR3 runs 19 residues. The CDR3 nucleotides are TGTGCCAGCAGTCTTATCGGGACTAGAGGGTTACTCTCCTACAATGAGCAGTTCTTC. This encodes CASSLIGTRGLLSYNEQFF.

This chain's CDR3 is CASSRGTVGYEQYF. The CDR3 DNA is TGTGCCAGCTCACGAGGGACAGTCGGCTACGAGCAGTACTTC. The gene calls are TRBV18 and TRBJ2-7, with TRBD1 matching over 7 bases. The CDR3 is made up of 14 amino acids. Germline CDR1 reads KGHSH; CDR2 reads LQKENI. After removal of 4 bases from V and 3 bases from J, the junction contained 6 bases not matched to a gene.

This clone was picked up one time. The rearrangement joins TRBV6-5 to TRBJ2-2; 11 bases match TRBD2. CDR1 and CDR2 (germline): MNHEY, SVGAGI. The V gene end was trimmed by 7 bases and the J gene end by 6 bases; junction bases not matched to a gene: 7. The CDR3 is 15 residues long. CDR3 sequence (DNA): TGTGCCAGCATGGTTCGACTAGCGGGACCCGGGGAGCTGTTTTTT. It is translated as CASMVRLAGPGELFF.

This chain links TRBV30 with TRBJ1-1, with 10 bases identical to TRBD1. With 3 bases clipped from V and 5 bases from J, the junction kept 6 bases outside the gene matches. Germline V gene sequence: CDR1 GTSNPN, CDR2 SVGIG (reference sequence). This CDR3 is 14 amino acids long. The CDR3, as DNA: TGTGCCTGGAGGATGACAGGGGGCTGGACTGAAGCTTTCTTT. Translated: CAWRMTGGWTEAFF. Full variable domain (remainder filled in from reference TRBV30 and TRBJ1-1): SQTIHQWPATLVQPVGSPLSLECTVEGTSNPNLYWYRQAAGRGLQLLFYSVGIGQISSEVPQNLSASRPQDRQFILSSKKLLLSDSGFYLCAWRMTGGWTEAFFGQGTRLTVV.

This clone was counted a few times. The sample contains more than one DNA sequence encoding this CDR3. This chain links TRBV24-1 with TRBJ1-5; D is undetermined. Trimming took 5 bases from V and 1 from J, leaving 5 bases between them. Germline loops: CDR1 KGHDR, CDR2 SFDVKD. This CDR3 contains 13 residues. CDR3 protein: CATSGASNQPQHF. CDR3 DNA sequence: TGTGCCACCAGTGGGGCCAGCAATCAGCCCCAGCATTTT.

V usage is TRBV13 and J usage is TRBJ1-1; TRBD1 matches 7 bases. Germline lookup yields CDR1 PRHDT and CDR2 FYEKMQ (reference sequence). The junction had 9 bases not matched to a gene; V was cut back by 4 bases and J by 4 bases. This CDR3 has 15 amino acids. CDR3 amino acids: CASSSRQGGGTEAFF. The CDR3 bases are TGTGCCAGCAGCTCCCGACAGGGCGGAGGCACTGAAGCTTTCTTT.

The V call is TRBV29-1, the J call TRBJ2-6; no definite D call. CDR3 size: 12 residues. Trimming left V 7 bases short and J 0 bases short, with 4 bases between. CDR1 and CDR2 from the germline V gene are SQVTM and ANQGSEA. The CDR3 nucleotides read TGCAGCGCCTCCTCTGGGGCCAACGTCCTGACTTTC. It codes for CSASSGANVLTF.

This clone was counted only a few times. The chain links TRBV2 to TRBJ1-1, with 12 bases fitting TRBD1. The length of the CDR3 is 19 residues. CDR1 is SNHLY and CDR2 is FYNNEI in the germline V gene. After removal of 4 bases from V and 4 bases from J, the junction contained 16 bases not matched to a gene. This CDR3 is CASSAKRDRGLVGSTEAFF. DNA for the CDR3: TGTGCCAGCAGTGCGAAACGGGACAGGGGGCTGGTAGGGAGCACTGAAGCTTTCTTT.

This clone was seen a few times. Here the CDR3 reads CASSLSSYSNQPQHF. CDR3 sequence (DNA): TGTGCCAGCAGTTTATCTAGTTATAGCAATCAGCCCCAGCATTTT. This rearrangement joins TRBV28 to TRBJ1-5; unclear D gene. The V end was cut by 1 base, the J end by 0 bases, with 7 bases between. The length of the CDR3 is 15 residues. Per germline, CDR1 MDHEN and CDR2 SYDVKM.

This clone was recorded only once. The gene calls are TRBV4-2 and TRBJ1-2; the match to TRBD1 covers 11 bases. The CDR3 is 17 amino acids. The J segment lost 4 bases and the V segment lost 3 bases, leaving 10 bases of the junction unmatched. Germline CDR1 and CDR2: LGHNA and YNFKEQ. The CDR3 loop is CASSQGTGGKSGYGYTF. In DNA, the CDR3 is TGTGCCAGCAGCCAGGGGACAGGGGGGAAATCAGGCTATGGCTACACCTTC.